The clone carrying this T cell receptor beta chain is categorized as medium-sized. This specimen comes from a study of early T cells in non-severe SARS-CoV-2 infection. This CDR3 region has 16 residues. The ends were cut back, 3 bases at V and 6 bases at J, with 17 bases in the middle. Germline V gene data show CDR1 as SNHLY and CDR2 as FYNNEI. Unique molecular identifiers were added to individual cDNA molecules. TCRdb re-called the 5' RACE reads with MiXCR, one entry per CDR3 protein. Among around 45,000 distinct CDR3 sequences listed, 7% to 8% were seen once. The chain has TRBV2 and TRBJ2-2; D call uncertain. What was sequenced was whole blood. The clonotype was recovered from an adult who was a healthcare worker with PCR-confirmed SARS-CoV-2 infection or an uninfected control (not recorded which). As DNA, the CDR3 is TGTGCCAGCAGTGAGGTAGAGGTTGCCGGCCCCGGGGAGCTGTTTTTT. The encoded protein is CASSEVEVAGPGELFF.